The sequence of this T cell receptor (beta chain) was determined in a study of T-cell reconstitution after alpha-beta-depleted transplantation in children. Findings of the study overall: High day-60 TCRbeta diversity in some patients came from surviving recipient T cells and thymic progenitors. One year after transplant, T-cell counts and diversity came mostly from newly produced T cells.

This clonotype showed up many times. Its specificity is not known. A TCRbeta library incorporating unique molecular identifiers was prepared. TCRdb independently ran MiXCR on the PCR reads; one entry per CDR3 protein. The sample has about 210,000 distinct CDR3 sequences, under 20% seen once. Material: PBMCs, mostly from graft donor cells, obtained 360 days after TCRalphabeta/CD19-depleted stem cell transplant. The receptor was isolated from a male patient under 10 years old who had a stem cell transplant for acute lymphoblastic leukemia, so the T cells may come from the graft donor.

The chain's CDR3 is CSARYFSGRAPDTQYF. The CDR3 region has the DNA TGCAGTGCTAGATATTTTAGCGGGAGGGCCCCAGATACGCAGTATTTT. V gene TRBV20-1 combines with J gene TRBJ2-3; TRBD2 aligns across 11 bases. CDR3 length: 16 amino acids. Germline CDR1 is DFQATT and CDR2 is SNEGSKA (reference sequence). J lost 4 bases, V lost 2 bases, and 8 bases had no gene match.